This is a list of T cell receptor beta chains from one sample in a study of OX40 agonist ivuxolimab in advanced cancers. Only in-frame clones appear in the TCRdb table, and some are missing; sequencing was by immunoSEQ multiplex PCR. The sample lists tens of thousands of clones, roughly four fifths occurring once. The sequenced sample was CD4+ or CD8+ T cells sorted from blood, obtained in a trial of the OX40 agonist ivuxolimab. The source of these receptors is an adult with an advanced solid tumor such as melanoma, head and neck, liver or kidney cancer. CDR3s include the opening cysteine and the closing phenylalanine or tryptophan. Fields, in order: V gene, clone size, J gene, D gene, CDR3 protein, CDR3 DNA. The D gene is left open where the match is weak. Clone size is stated in some rows and not others, as once, few, many or a class when expanded.

TRBV18,NA,TRBJ2-3,TRBD2,CASSKRTSGGTDTQYF,TGTGCCAGCTCAAAGAGGACTAGCGGGGGCACAGATACGCAGTATTTT
TRBV19,NA,TRBJ2-2,TRBD2,CASKAGGVSRPNTGELFF,TGTGCCAGTAAGGCGGGGGGAGTGAGTAGGCCGAACACCGGGGAGCTGTTTTTT
TRBV27,NA,TRBJ2-7,TRBD1,CASSMWTGWAEQYF,TGTGCCAGCAGTATGTGGACAGGGTGGGCCGAGCAGTACTTC
TRBV5-4,NA,TRBJ1-1,NA,CASSLSAGSTEAFF,TGTGCCAGCAGCTTGTCCGCAGGGAGCACTGAAGCTTTCTTT
TRBV5-4,NA,TRBJ1-2,NA,CASYVQTSRRDGYTF,TGTGCCAGCTATGTACAGACCTCCCGGAGAGATGGCTACACCTTC
TRBV6-5,NA,TRBJ2-5,TRBD1,CASSRTGDPETQYF,TGTGCCAGCAGTAGGACAGGGGACCCAGAGACCCAGTACTTC
TRBV5-4,NA,TRBJ1-1,TRBD1,CASSPSQGAGTEAFF,TGTGCCAGCAGCCCCTCACAGGGGGCGGGCACTGAAGCTTTCTTT
TRBV6-5,NA,TRBJ2-7,TRBD1,CASNPGQGPDEQYF,TGTGCCAGCAATCCGGGACAGGGTCCCGACGAGCAGTACTTC
TRBV7-9,NA,TRBJ1-4,NA,CASSPTLRIGANEKLFF,TGTGCCAGCAGCCCGACCCTGCGGATCGGGGCTAATGAAAAACTGTTTTTT
TRBV6-5,NA,TRBJ2-7,NA,CATNLLGGYEQYF,TGTGCCACCAACTTATTGGGGGGCTACGAGCAGTACTTC
TRBV5-1,NA,TRBJ2-1,TRBD2,CASSTASGGGNEQFF,TGCGCCAGCAGCACAGCTAGCGGGGGAGGCAATGAGCAGTTCTTC
TRBV6-1,NA,TRBJ2-7,NA,CASSRDRTYEQYF,TGTGCCAGCAGTCGGGACCGTACCTACGAGCAGTACTTC
TRBV5-1,NA,TRBJ2-3,TRBD2,CASSLAPSGGTDTQYF,TGCGCCAGCAGCTTGGCTCCCAGCGGGGGCACAGATACGCAGTATTTT
TRBV5-1,NA,TRBJ1-3,NA,CASSLGRSVRSGNTIYF,TGCGCCAGCAGCTTGGGAAGGAGCGTTCGATCTGGAAACACCATATATTTT
TRBV18,few,TRBJ1-1,NA,CASSPTPAGTEAFF,TGTGCCAGCTCACCGACCCCGGCAGGGACTGAAGCTTTCTTT
TRBV6-5,few,TRBJ1-6,NA,CASRFDSSYNSPLHF,TGTGCCAGCAGGTTCGACAGCTCCTATAATTCACCCCTCCACTTT
TRBV7-2,NA,TRBJ2-1,NA,CASSLTGGYEQFF,TGTGCCAGCAGCTTAACCGGGGGCTATGAGCAGTTCTTC
TRBV29-1,NA,TRBJ2-7,TRBD1,CSVARDRTYEQYF,TGCAGCGTCGCCCGGGACAGAACCTACGAGCAGTACTTC
TRBV11-3,NA,TRBJ1-2,NA,CASSSLRRENYGYTF,TGTGCCAGCAGCTCTCTACGACGGGAAAACTATGGCTACACCTTC
TRBV19,NA,TRBJ1-1,NA,CASSSTMRVAMSFF,TGTGCCAGTAGTTCGACCATGCGGGTAGCAATGTCTTTCTTT
TRBV4-2,NA,TRBJ2-1,TRBD1,CASSQQGQGVDEQFF,TGTGCCAGCAGCCAACAAGGACAGGGTGTGGATGAGCAGTTCTTC
TRBV9,once,TRBJ2-5,NA,CASSVSPWGETQYF,TGTGCCAGCAGCGTCTCGCCCTGGGGGGAGACCCAGTACTTC
TRBV11-1,NA,TRBJ1-3,NA,CASSLARGRTPSNIYF,TGTGCCAGCAGCTTAGCGCGAGGACGGACTCCGTCTAATATCTATTTT
TRBV11-3,NA,TRBJ2-2,NA,CASVGRDTGELFF,TGTGCCAGCGTAGGCAGGGATACCGGGGAGCTGTTTTTT
TRBV5-1,NA,TRBJ1-1,NA,CASSLQTGRVNTEAFF,TGCGCCAGCAGCTTGCAAACCGGACGGGTGAACACTGAAGCTTTCTTT
TRBV13,once,TRBJ2-3,NA,CASSPGLEGLTDTQYF,TGTGCCAGCAGCCCGGGCCTTGAGGGGTTGACAGATACGCAGTATTTT
TRBV6-1,NA,TRBJ2-1,TRBD2,CASSELAGGRVYNEQFF,TGTGCCAGCAGTGAACTAGCGGGGGGCCGGGTATACAATGAGCAGTTCTTC
TRBV7-8,NA,TRBJ1-2,NA,CASSLAGGGGYTF,TGTGCCAGCAGCTTAGCGGGGGGCGGGGGCTACACCTTC
TRBV27,NA,TRBJ2-7,NA,CASSFSRTNSYEQYF,TGTGCCAGCAGCTTCAGCCGGACGAACTCCTACGAGCAGTACTTC
TRBV11-3,NA,TRBJ1-2,NA,CASSLDGVADNGYTF,TGTGCCAGCAGCTTAGATGGGGTTGCGGACAATGGCTACACCTTC
TRBV19,NA,TRBJ2-6,NA,CASSIGRTTYSGANVLTF,TGTGCCAGTAGTATCGGACGGACGACTTACTCTGGGGCCAACGTCCTGACTTTC
TRBV5-4,NA,TRBJ2-7,TRBD1,CASSQAGQGANEQYF,TGTGCCAGCAGCCAAGCGGGACAGGGGGCGAACGAGCAGTACTTC
TRBV7-2,once,TRBJ2-7,TRBD2,CASSLGGRVEQYF,TGTGCCAGCAGCTTAGGAGGGAGGGTTGAGCAGTACTTC
TRBV6-1,NA,TRBJ2-1,NA,CASSGATGYGKDEQFF,TGTGCCAGCAGTGGTGCAACAGGCTACGGAAAAGATGAGCAGTTCTTC
TRBV19,once,TRBJ2-7,NA,CASSTVRGILDEQYF,TGTGCCAGTAGTACGGTGCGAGGGATCCTGGACGAGCAGTACTTC
TRBV6-5,NA,TRBJ1-1,NA,CASSYSRVWSEAFF,TGTGCCAGCAGTTACTCCCGGGTATGGAGTGAAGCTTTCTTT
TRBV19,once,TRBJ1-3,TRBD1,CASIPTGQGIGNTIYF,TGTGCCAGTATCCCTACTGGACAGGGGATTGGAAACACCATATATTTT
TRBV10-2,NA,TRBJ2-5,NA,CAGGAAHQETQYF,TGCGCCGGGGGGGCAGCGCACCAAGAGACCCAGTACTTC
TRBV4-1,NA,TRBJ1-1,NA,CASSQDGGFREAFF,TGCGCCAGCAGCCAAGACGGGGGGTTTCGGGAAGCTTTCTTT
TRBV6-5,NA,TRBJ1-1,TRBD1,CASRGGLNTEAFF,TGTGCCAGCAGAGGGGGCCTGAACACTGAAGCTTTCTTT
TRBV6-5,NA,TRBJ1-6,NA,CASSYQPSIGPLHF,TGTGCCAGCAGTTACCAGCCCTCGATAGGGCCCCTCCACTTT
TRBV10-1,NA,TRBJ2-3,TRBD2,CASSEGTSGARTDTQYF,TGCGCCAGCAGTGAGGGGACTAGCGGGGCACGCACAGATACGCAGTATTTT
TRBV5-4,NA,TRBJ1-2,TRBD1,CAGKRTGGSEGAGYTF,TGTGCCGGGAAGAGGACAGGGGGGAGTGAGGGAGCTGGCTACACCTTC
TRBV9,once,TRBJ2-3,NA,CASSVAPNWPGGTDTQYF,TGTGCCAGCAGCGTAGCCCCCAACTGGCCCGGGGGCACAGATACGCAGTATTTT
TRBV5-4,once,TRBJ2-5,TRBD2,CASSSTSGGETQYF,TGTGCCAGCAGCTCCACTAGCGGGGGAGAGACCCAGTACTTC
TRBV9,NA,TRBJ2-3,NA,CASSVAAGANTDTQYF,TGTGCCAGCAGCGTAGCGGCGGGGGCCAACACAGATACGCAGTATTTT
TRBV5-1,NA,TRBJ2-7,NA,CASSQDTYEQYF,TGCGCCAGCAGCCAAGACACCTACGAGCAGTACTTC
TRBV29-1,NA,TRBJ1-3,NA,CSVRTGNTIYF,TGCAGCGTTCGGACTGGAAACACCATATATTTT
TRBV7-6,NA,TRBJ2-7,NA,CASSLGAGAYEQYF,TGTGCCAGCAGCTTAGGTGCAGGGGCCTACGAGCAGTACTTC
TRBV7-9,NA,TRBJ1-1,TRBD1,CASSLETGGPTEAFF,TGTGCCAGCAGCTTGGAGACAGGGGGTCCCACTGAAGCTTTCTTT
TRBV27,NA,TRBJ2-3,NA,CASSSRTDTDTQYF,TGTGCCAGCAGTTCCCGGACAGACACAGATACGCAGTATTTT
TRBV7-6,once,TRBJ1-1,NA,CASSLKENTEAFF,TGTGCCAGCAGCTTAAAGGAGAACACTGAAGCTTTCTTT
TRBV7-9,NA,TRBJ1-2,NA,CASSPTSTYGYTF,TGTGCCAGCAGCCCGACTTCTACCTATGGCTACACCTTC
TRBV27,NA,TRBJ1-1,NA,CASSAYRVQTEAFF,TGTGCCAGCAGTGCCTACAGGGTACAGACTGAAGCTTTCTTT
TRBV6-6,NA,TRBJ1-1,NA,CASSYEGSTEAFF,TGTGCCAGCAGTTACGAGGGTAGCACTGAAGCTTTCTTT